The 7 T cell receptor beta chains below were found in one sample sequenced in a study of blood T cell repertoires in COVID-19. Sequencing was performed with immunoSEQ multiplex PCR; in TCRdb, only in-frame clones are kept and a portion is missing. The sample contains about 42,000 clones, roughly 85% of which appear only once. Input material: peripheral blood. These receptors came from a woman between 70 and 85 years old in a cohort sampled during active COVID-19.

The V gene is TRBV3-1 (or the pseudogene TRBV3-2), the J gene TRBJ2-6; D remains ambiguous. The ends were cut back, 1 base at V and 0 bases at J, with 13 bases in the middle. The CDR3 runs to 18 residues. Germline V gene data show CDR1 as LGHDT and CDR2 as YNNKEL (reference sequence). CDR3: CASSQGMQAHSGANVLTF. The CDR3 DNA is TGTGCCAGCAGCCAAGGAATGCAGGCTCACTCTGGGGCCAACGTCCTGACTTTC.

The CDR3 region is CATRNGGQGAREQYF. In DNA, the CDR3 is TGTGCCACCCGAAACGGGGGACAGGGGGCGCGGGAGCAGTACTTC. The chain employs TRBV10-3 and TRBJ2-7; 12 bases are shared with TRBD1. This CDR3 has 15 amino acids. CDR1 is ENHRY, CDR2 SYGVKD, per germline. The V segment lost 10 bases and the J segment 7 bases; nucleotides outside the gene matches: 14.

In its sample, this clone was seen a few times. The CDR3 nucleotides read TGTGCCAGCAGACCGACAGGGGGCAGCACTGAAGCTTTCTTT. Residues: CASRPTGGSTEAFF. The rearrangement uses TRBV4-2 and TRBJ1-1, with 10 bases lining up with TRBD1. After removal of 6 bases from V and 4 bases from J, the junction contained 5 bases not matched to a gene. The germline V gene encodes CDR1 LGHNA and CDR2 YNFKEQ. This CDR3 comprises 14 residues.

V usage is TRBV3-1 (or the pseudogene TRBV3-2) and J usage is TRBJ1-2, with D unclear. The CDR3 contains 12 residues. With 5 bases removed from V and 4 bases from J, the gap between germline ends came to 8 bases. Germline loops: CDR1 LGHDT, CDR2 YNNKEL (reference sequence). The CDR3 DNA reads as TGTGCCAGCAGCTATGGAGTCTATGGCTACACCTTC. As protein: CASSYGVYGYTF.

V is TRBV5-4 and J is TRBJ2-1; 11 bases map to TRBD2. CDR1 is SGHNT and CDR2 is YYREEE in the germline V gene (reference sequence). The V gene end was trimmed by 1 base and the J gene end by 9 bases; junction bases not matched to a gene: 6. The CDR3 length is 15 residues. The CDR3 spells CASSLLLAGGSEQFF. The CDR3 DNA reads TGTGCCAGCAGCTTGCTGTTAGCGGGAGGGAGTGAGCAGTTCTTC.

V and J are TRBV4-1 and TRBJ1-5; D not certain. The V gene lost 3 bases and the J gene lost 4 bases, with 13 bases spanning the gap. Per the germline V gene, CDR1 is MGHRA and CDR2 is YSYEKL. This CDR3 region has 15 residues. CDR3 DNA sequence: TGCGCCAGCAGCCAGAGCCCTCAGGAAAATCAGCCCCAGCATTTT. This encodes CASSQSPQENQPQHF.

The CDR3 sequence: CASSQVLTDTQYF. The CDR3 DNA reads TGTGCCAGCAGCCAAGTCCTAACCGATACGCAGTATTTT. The chain combines TRBV3-1 (or the pseudogene TRBV3-2) with TRBJ2-3; D is unresolved. V dropped 1 base and J dropped 6 bases, with 8 bases sitting between them. Per germline, CDR1 LGHDT and CDR2 YNNKEL (reference sequence). The CDR3 is 13 amino acids.